Sequencing of this TCR beta chain was carried out in a study of shared clonotypes between healthy human individuals. Study overall: Serving as donors were two women and three men, whose ages spanned 18 to 49.

This CDR3 has 15 amino acids. The V gene's germline CDR1 is SEHNR and CDR2 FQNEAQ (reference sequence). Study-wide results and caveats: Sorted-subset sequencing was shown by rarefaction to be incomplete despite large depth. The diversity represented, both genetic and in exposure history, was limited by few donors.

Memory CD4+ cells were the fraction left after CD45RA+ naive selection. Libraries were prepared by immunoSEQ multiplex PCR; TCRdb keeps only in-frame clonotypes and omits some of them. Here the sample spans approximately 2.5 million clones, roughly 93% being singletons. Of note for this clone: Its antigen is as yet unknown.

The chain combines TRBV7-9 with TRBJ2-5; TRBD1 agrees at 10 bases. The end of the DNA fits TRBJ2-7 better, so the J call may be wrong. The sample taken for sequencing was naive CD4+ T cells from PBMCs. As for subset: CD45RA+ positively selected. This TCR was sampled from a man aged 18 to 30 in good health. Some clones in this sample may be carry-over from other donors' samples. The CDR3 region is CASSFPGQGLYEQYF. The CDR3, as DNA: TGTGCCAGCAGCTTCCCGGGACAGGGGCTCTACGAGCAGTACTTC.